A selection of T cell receptor beta chains follows, all from one sample in a study of T cells after yellow fever vaccination. From the 5' RACE reads, TCRdb called clonotypes with MiXCR, one entry per CDR3 protein. The profile shows about 350,000 distinct CDR3 sequences, roughly 3.9% of them singletons. The input for sequencing was PBMCs, taken 5 days after the yellow fever booster vaccination. Every receptor here comes from a man between 18 and 29 years old who received the YFV17D yellow fever vaccine. Both conserved end residues are part of each CDR3. A D gene is named only where the DNA matches it firmly. Clone size is shown for a subset of rows, as once, few, many or a class of expanded clone.

CDR3	DNA	J	size	D	V
CASSPGQTTEAFF	TGTGCCAGCAGTCCGGGACAGACCACTGAAGCTTTCTTT	TRBJ1-1	NA	TRBD1	TRBV12-3/TRBV12-4
CASSLPVGALAGGLLTQYF	TGTGCCAGCAGCCTCCCCGTCGGGGCGTTGGCGGGGGGGTTATTAACCCAGTACTTC	TRBJ2-5	many	TRBD2	TRBV7-2
CASSQGVEDTEAFF	TGCGCCAGCAGCCAAGGGGTTGAGGACACTGAAGCTTTCTTT	TRBJ1-1	NA	NA	TRBV4-1
CASSSPGQGAETQYF	TGTGCCAGCAGTTCCCCGGGACAGGGGGCAGAGACCCAGTACTTC	TRBJ2-5	few	TRBD1	TRBV6-5
CASSEGGQSNSPLHF	TGCGCCAGCAGCGAGGGGGGACAGTCGAATTCACCCCTCCACTTT	TRBJ1-6	many	TRBD1	TRBV5-1
CASSFQGLTGELFF	TGTGCCAGCAGTTTCCAGGGCCTCACCGGGGAGCTGTTTTTT	TRBJ2-2	NA	NA	TRBV28
CASGGTSTDTQYF	TGCGCCAGCGGAGGGACTAGCACAGATACGCAGTATTTT	TRBJ2-3	NA	NA	TRBV4-1
CSARKTPGQTQYF	TGCAGTGCTAGGAAGACACCGGGGCAGACCCAGTACTTC	TRBJ2-5	few	NA	TRBV20-1
CASSPVGAAPNQPQHF	TGTGCCAGCAGCCCGGTGGGGGCAGCACCTAATCAGCCCCAGCATTTT	TRBJ1-5	few	NA	TRBV7-6
CASSLAGGETQYF	TGTGCCAGCAGCTTAGCCGGGGGGGAGACCCAGTACTTC	TRBJ2-5	many	TRBD2	TRBV12-3/TRBV12-4
CSAVDRGEKLFF	TGCAGTGCTGTGGACAGGGGTGAAAAACTGTTTTTT	TRBJ1-4	few	TRBD1	TRBV20-1
CSARERLTGGNQPQHF	TGCAGTGCTAGAGAACGCCTTACGGGGGGCAATCAGCCCCAGCATTTT	TRBJ1-5	NA	NA	TRBV20-1
CASSADRGLLREQFF	TGTGCCAGCAGTGCGGATCGCGGACTCTTGCGGGAGCAGTTCTTC	TRBJ2-1	many	NA	TRBV6-1
CASSQNAQETQYF	TGTGCCAGCAGCCAAAACGCCCAAGAGACCCAGTACTTC	TRBJ2-5	many	NA	TRBV7-9
CASSEQGNQPQHF	TGTGCCAGCAGTGAACAGGGTAATCAGCCCCAGCATTTT	TRBJ1-5	NA	NA	TRBV6-1
CASRGTGSTDTQYF	TGTGCCAGCCGTGGGACAGGGAGCACAGATACGCAGTATTTT	TRBJ2-3	many	TRBD1	TRBV4-2
CASSQVILSGSNQPQHF	TGCGCCAGCAGCCAAGTGATACTAAGTGGTAGCAATCAGCCCCAGCATTTT	TRBJ1-5	NA	NA	TRBV4-1
CASSLAVQRGRTYEQYF	TGTGCCAGCAGTTTAGCCGTACAAAGGGGCCGAACCTACGAGCAGTACTTC	TRBJ2-7	NA	NA	TRBV27
CASSLTGGNTQYF	TGTGCCAGCAGTTTGACAGGGGGGAATACGCAGTATTTT	TRBJ2-3	NA	TRBD1	TRBV27
CASIARTAWGYGYTF	TGTGCCAGCATCGCGAGGACGGCCTGGGGTTATGGCTACACCTTC	TRBJ1-2	many	NA	TRBV5-6
CATSLSGQGTQETQYF	TGTGCCACCAGCTTATCCGGACAGGGTACCCAAGAGACCCAGTACTTC	TRBJ2-5	NA	TRBD1	TRBV24-1
CASSFWGYRELFF	TGTGCCAGCAGCTTTTGGGGGTACAGGGAGCTGTTTTTT	TRBJ2-2	few	NA	TRBV7-2
CASRRDTTDTQYF	TGTGCCAGCAGGCGGGACACTACAGATACGCAGTATTTT	TRBJ2-3	few	NA	TRBV2
CASTLRLAGGSTDTQYF	TGTGCCAGCACCTTGAGGCTAGCGGGGGGTTCTACAGATACGCAGTATTTT	TRBJ2-3	few	TRBD2	TRBV12-3/TRBV12-4
CSVARIALETQYF	TGCAGCGTTGCCCGCATAGCCCTGGAGACCCAGTACTTC	TRBJ2-5	few	NA	TRBV29-1
CASSKGSGQETQYF	TGTGCCAGCAGCAAAGGTAGCGGCCAAGAGACCCAGTACTTC	TRBJ2-5	few	NA	TRBV5-4
CASRTTSGGNTGELFF	TGTGCCAGCAGAACCACTAGCGGGGGAAACACCGGGGAGCTGTTTTTT	TRBJ2-2	few	TRBD2	TRBV6-1